These 14 T cell receptor beta chains came from one sample sequenced in a study of control samples from healthy donors and cancer patients. Libraries were prepared by immunoSEQ multiplex PCR; TCRdb keeps only in-frame clonotypes and omits some of them. The sample records tens of thousands of clones, less than 90% being singletons. The source material was blood. The receptors stem from a woman between 65 and 79 years old in good health.

This clone was counted a single time. The chain carries TRBV4-2 and TRBJ2-7; 14 bases line up with TRBD2. This CDR3 contains 19 residues. Germline values: CDR1 LGHNA, CDR2 YNFKEQ. The J segment lost 0 bases and the V segment lost 3 bases, leaving 10 bases of the junction unmatched. The CDR3 bases are TGTGCCAGCAGCCATGCCGGGACTAGCGGGGGAAGGAGCTCCTACGAGCAGTACTTC. This sequence encodes CASSHAGTSGGRSSYEQYF.

This clone was seen more than once but under ten times. The genes are TRBV7-2 and TRBJ1-1; D remains ambiguous. The CDR3 is made up of 15 amino acids. Per germline, CDR1 SGHTA and CDR2 FQGNSA. Trimming removed 2 bases from V and 0 bases from J, with 10 bases in between. The CDR3 region is CASSLQVGMNTEAFF. CDR3 nucleotides: TGTGCCAGCAGCTTACAGGTGGGGATGAACACTGAAGCTTTCTTT.

This chain joins TRBV30 and TRBJ2-7; D gene uncertain. The CDR3 covers 13 residues. Per the germline V gene, CDR1 is GTSNPN and CDR2 is SVGIG (reference sequence). V dropped 5 bases and J dropped 6 bases, with 17 bases sitting between them. The CDR3 sequence is CAWASRTIGEQYF. CDR3 nucleotide sequence: TGTGCCTGGGCCTCTCGGACGATTGGCGAGCAGTACTTC.

The chain is built from TRBV18 and TRBJ2-7; D remains unclear. Trimming removed 3 bases at V and 5 bases at J, with 8 bases between. This CDR3 contains 12 residues. CDR1 and CDR2 from the germline V gene are KGHSH and LQKENI. For the CDR3, the DNA is TGTGCCAGCTCACCTGCCAGCGACGAGCAGTACTTC. As protein: CASSPASDEQYF.

The sample holds one count of this clone. Other DNA sequences of this sample code for an identical CDR3. The chain recombines TRBV9 with TRBJ1-3; D may be TRBD1 (6 bases). V was shortened by 6 bases and J by 4 bases, with 20 bases between the two germline ends. Germline V gene sequence: CDR1 SGDLS, CDR2 YYNGEE. This CDR3 region has 16 residues. CDR3 sequence (DNA): TGTGCCAGCACCCGAAGTTCGAGGGGGACCGGAAACACCATATATTTT. Translation: CASTRSSRGTGNTIYF.

The rearrangement links TRBV6-2 or TRBV6-3 to TRBJ1-3; D ambiguous. The length of the CDR3 is 17 residues. Germline V gene sequence: CDR1 MNHEY, CDR2 SVGEGT. V shed 0 bases and J shed 8 bases, with 20 bases lying between them. The CDR3 region has the DNA TGTGCCAGCAGTTACTCTCCCAGGTCTCACCGGTCGCACACCATATATTTT. This codes for CASSYSPRSHRSHTIYF.

V is TRBV3-1 (or the pseudogene TRBV3-2) and J is TRBJ1-6, with D possibly being TRBD1 (6 bases). V gave up 2 bases and J gave up 7 bases, with 24 bases separating them. The germline V gene has CDR1 LGHDT and CDR2 YNNKEL (reference sequence). The CDR3 extends over 19 amino acids. The CDR3: CASSQWPLGQGGYNSPLHF. The CDR3 bases are TGTGCCAGCAGCCAATGGCCCCTAGGACAAGGGGGTTACAATTCACCCCTCCACTTT.

This chain links TRBV20-1 with TRBJ1-4, with D uncertain. CDR1 and CDR2 from the germline V gene are DFQATT and SNEGSKA (reference sequence). The CDR3 extends over 11 amino acids. The ends were cut back, 3 bases at V and 7 bases at J, with 6 bases in the middle. In nucleotides, the CDR3 is TGCAGTGCTAGGGACCTTGAAAAACTGTTTTTT. This translates into CSARDLEKLFF.

The chain combines TRBV29-1 with TRBJ2-5; no firm D call. V was pared by 7 bases and J by 4 bases, with 10 bases between. Per germline, CDR1 SQVTM and CDR2 ANQGSEA. The CDR3 spans 11 residues. The CDR3 protein is CSARSGETQYF. CDR3 in DNA: TGCAGCGCCCGGAGTGGAGAGACCCAGTACTTC.

The chain recombines TRBV3-1 (or the pseudogene TRBV3-2) with TRBJ2-5; 11 bases align to TRBD2. CDR3 size: 16 residues. Per the germline V gene, CDR1 is LGHDT and CDR2 is YNNKEL (reference sequence). J was trimmed by 3 bases and V by 0 bases; bases with no gene match: 3. In DNA form, the CDR3 reads TGTGCCAGCAGCCAAGAGCGACTAGCGGGAAAAGAGACCCAGTACTTC. Translating gives CASSQERLAGKETQYF.

V gene TRBV7-2 combines with J gene TRBJ2-3, with 8 positions matching TRBD1. Germline V gene data show CDR1 as SGHTA and CDR2 as FQGNSA. The CDR3 runs 16 residues. V gave up 5 bases and J gave up 0 bases; unmatched junction bases: 7. CDR3 in amino acids: CASSHGQGPSTDTQYF. CDR3 nucleotides: TGTGCCAGCAGCCACGGACAGGGTCCTAGCACAGATACGCAGTATTTT.

The chain employs TRBV20-1 and TRBJ2-1; tentative D call: TRBD2 (6 bases). The length of the CDR3 is 14 residues. The V end was cut by 3 bases, the J end by 7 bases, with 16 bases between. Looked up from germline, CDR1 is DFQATT and CDR2 is SNEGSKA (reference sequence). The CDR3 bases are TGCAGTGCTAGTCGTGGAGGGCCGGAGAATGAGCAGTTCTTC. Residues: CSASRGGPENEQFF.

V and J are TRBV6-5 and TRBJ2-2; no reliable D call. CDR3 length: 16 residues. Per germline, CDR1 MNHEY and CDR2 SVGAGI. The ends were cut back, 2 bases at V and 2 bases at J, with 12 bases in the middle. The CDR3 loop is CASSYPPGPNTGELFF. As DNA, the CDR3 is TGTGCCAGCAGTTACCCCCCAGGCCCCAACACCGGGGAGCTGTTTTTT.

Only a few counts were recorded for this clone. V gene TRBV27 combines with J gene TRBJ2-5, with TRBD2 identical over 9 bases. With V trimmed by 4 bases and J by 1 base, 7 bases remained unmatched. The germline gives CDR1 MNHEY, CDR2 SMNVEV (reference sequence). The length of the CDR3 is 16 residues. The CDR3 DNA follows: TGTGCCAGCAGTTGGGGGGCGGGAGGGCTCCAAGAGACCCAGTACTTC. Translating it yields CASSWGAGGLQETQYF.